Sequencing of this TCR beta chain was carried out in a study of shared clonotypes between healthy human individuals. As for the study in general: CD4 naive cells filled three plates per donor, CD4 memory three, CD8 naive two and CD8 memory one.

Study outcomes and limitations: An anticipated effect of sequencing depth on clonotype sharing among donors was recognized. Incomplete sequencing of sorted subsets was indicated by rarefaction despite large depth.

CDR3 size: 16 residues. The V end lost 1 base, the J end lost 1 base, and 11 bases lay between the germline ends. Looked up from germline, CDR1 is SGHRS and CDR2 is YFSETQ. Sequencing used immunoSEQ multiplex PCR; TCRdb keeps in-frame clones, though not all of them. The sample records some 2.3 million clones, 93% being singletons. Comment on this clone: Its antigen is not known.

The chain recombines TRBV5-1 with TRBJ2-2; D not certain. Material for sequencing was naive CD4+ T cells from PBMCs. As for subset: CD45RA+ positively selected. This clonotype originated in a man aged 18 to 29 in good health. Some clones in this sample may be carry-over from other donors' samples. The CDR3 loop is CASSLFETGNTGELFF. The DNA for the CDR3 is TGCGCCAGCAGCTTGTTTGAGACTGGGAACACCGGGGAGCTGTTTTTT.